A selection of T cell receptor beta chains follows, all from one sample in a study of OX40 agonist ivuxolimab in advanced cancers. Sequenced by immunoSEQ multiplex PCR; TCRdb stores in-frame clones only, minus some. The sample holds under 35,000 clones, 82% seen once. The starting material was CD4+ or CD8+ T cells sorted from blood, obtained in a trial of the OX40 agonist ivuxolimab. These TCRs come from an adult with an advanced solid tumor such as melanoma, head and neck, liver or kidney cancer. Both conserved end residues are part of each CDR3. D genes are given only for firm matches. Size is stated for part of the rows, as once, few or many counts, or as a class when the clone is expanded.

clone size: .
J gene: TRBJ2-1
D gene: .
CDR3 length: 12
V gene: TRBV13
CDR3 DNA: TGTGCCAGCAGCTCCCTGGGTGGCGAGCAGTTCTTC
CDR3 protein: CASSSLGGEQFF

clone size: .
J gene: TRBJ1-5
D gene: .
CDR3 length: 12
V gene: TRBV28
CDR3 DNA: TGTGCCAGCAACACAGGGTGGCAGCCCCAGCATTTT
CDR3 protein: CASNTGWQPQHF

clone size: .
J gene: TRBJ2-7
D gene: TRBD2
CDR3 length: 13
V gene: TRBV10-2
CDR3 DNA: TGCGCCAGCAGCCTAGCGGGAGTGCCTGAGCAGTACTTC
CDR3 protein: CASSLAGVPEQYF

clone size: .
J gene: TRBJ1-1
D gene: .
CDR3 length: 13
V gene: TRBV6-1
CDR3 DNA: TGTGCCAGCAGTCCTCGAGTGAACACTGAAGCTTTCTTT
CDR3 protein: CASSPRVNTEAFF

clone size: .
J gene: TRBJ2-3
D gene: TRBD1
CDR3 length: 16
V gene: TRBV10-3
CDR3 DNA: TGTGCCATCAAATCACCTGCAGGGGGCAACACAGATACGCAGTATTTT
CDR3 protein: CAIKSPAGGNTDTQYF

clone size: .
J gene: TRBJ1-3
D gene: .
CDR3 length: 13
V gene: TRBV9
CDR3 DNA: TGTGCCAGCAGCGTAGAGGTGGGTCACACCATATATTTT
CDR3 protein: CASSVEVGHTIYF

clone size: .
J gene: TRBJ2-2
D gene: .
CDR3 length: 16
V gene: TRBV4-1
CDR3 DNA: TGCGCCAGCAGCCAAGGAGGGGCAGGCCCCCAAGGGGAGCTGTTTTTT
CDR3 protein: CASSQGGAGPQGELFF

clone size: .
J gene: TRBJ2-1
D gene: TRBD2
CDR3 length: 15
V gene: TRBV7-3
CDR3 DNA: TGTGCCAGCAGCTTAACGAGCGGGGGGGCTGATGAGCAGTTCTTC
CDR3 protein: CASSLTSGGADEQFF

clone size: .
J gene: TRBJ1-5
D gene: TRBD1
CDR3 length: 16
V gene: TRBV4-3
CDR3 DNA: TGCGCCAGCAGCAAGGAGGGACAGGGGACCAATCAGCCCCAGCATTTT
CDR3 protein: CASSKEGQGTNQPQHF

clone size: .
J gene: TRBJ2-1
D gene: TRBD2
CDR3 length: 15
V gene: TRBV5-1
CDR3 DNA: TGCGCCAGCAGCTTCCGGACTAGCCCCCACAATGAGCAGTTCTTC
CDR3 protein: CASSFRTSPHNEQFF

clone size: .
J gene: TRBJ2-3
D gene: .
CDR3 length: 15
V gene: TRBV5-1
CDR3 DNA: TGCGCCAGCACCAAGGGAATGGAATCCACAGATACGCAGTATTTT
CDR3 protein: CASTKGMESTDTQYF

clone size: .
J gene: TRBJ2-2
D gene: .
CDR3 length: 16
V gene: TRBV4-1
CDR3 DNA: TGCGCCAGCAGCCAAGGTCGAAGAGCGAACACCGGGGAGCTGTTTTTT
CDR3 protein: CASSQGRRANTGELFF

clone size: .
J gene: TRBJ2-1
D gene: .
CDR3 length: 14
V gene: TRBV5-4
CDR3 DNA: TGTGCCAGCAGCTTGGAAAGAAGGTACAATGAGCAGTTCTTC
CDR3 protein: CASSLERRYNEQFF

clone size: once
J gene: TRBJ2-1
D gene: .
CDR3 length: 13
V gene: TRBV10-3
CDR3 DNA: TGTGCCATCAGTCAGGGACCAGACAATGAGCAGTTCTTC
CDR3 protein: CAISQGPDNEQFF

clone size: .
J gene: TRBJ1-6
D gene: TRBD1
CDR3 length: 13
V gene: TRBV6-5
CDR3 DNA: TGTGCCAGCAGCAGGACAGGGCTCTCACCCCTCCACTTT
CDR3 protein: CASSRTGLSPLHF

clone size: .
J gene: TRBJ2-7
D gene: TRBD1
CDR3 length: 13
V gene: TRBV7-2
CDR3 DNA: TGTGCCAGCCACGGACAGGGGCGGGACGAGCAGTACTTC
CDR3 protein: CASHGQGRDEQYF

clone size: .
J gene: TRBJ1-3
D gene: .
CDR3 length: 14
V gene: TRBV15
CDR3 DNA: TGTGCCACCAGGGTCCGGAGCTCTGGAAACACCATATATTTT
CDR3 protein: CATRVRSSGNTIYF

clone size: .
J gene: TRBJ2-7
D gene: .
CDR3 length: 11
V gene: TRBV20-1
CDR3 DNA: TGCAGTCCGTCTGCGGGGTCCGAGCAGTACTTC
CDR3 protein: CSPSAGSEQYF

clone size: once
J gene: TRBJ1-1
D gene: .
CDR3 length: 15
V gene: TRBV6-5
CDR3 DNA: TGTGCCAGCAGTTACTCATGGGTACTAAACACTGAAGCTTTCTTT
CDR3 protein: CASSYSWVLNTEAFF

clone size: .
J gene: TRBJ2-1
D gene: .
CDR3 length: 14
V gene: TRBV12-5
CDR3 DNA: TGTGCTAGTGGTTTGACTGACGGCAACAATGAGCAGTTCTTC
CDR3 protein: CASGLTDGNNEQFF

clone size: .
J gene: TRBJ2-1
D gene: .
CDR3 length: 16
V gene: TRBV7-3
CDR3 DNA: TGTGCCAGCAGCTTAGGCGGACTGGGGAGAAAGAATGAGCAGTTCTTC
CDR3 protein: CASSLGGLGRKNEQFF

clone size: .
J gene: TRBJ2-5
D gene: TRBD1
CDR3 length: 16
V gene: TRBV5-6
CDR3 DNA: TGTGCCAGCAGCTTGGAAGGGACAGGGGGAGGGGAGACCCAGTACTTC
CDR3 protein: CASSLEGTGGGETQYF

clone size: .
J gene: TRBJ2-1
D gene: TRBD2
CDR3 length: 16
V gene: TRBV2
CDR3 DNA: TGTGCCAGCAGTGAAGAAGCGGGGGGCATCTACAATGAGCAGTTCTTC
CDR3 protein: CASSEEAGGIYNEQFF

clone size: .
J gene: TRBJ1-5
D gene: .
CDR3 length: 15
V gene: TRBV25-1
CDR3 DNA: TGTGCCAGCAGTGGCGAACAGGGCTACAATCAGCCCCAGCATTTT
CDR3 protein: CASSGEQGYNQPQHF

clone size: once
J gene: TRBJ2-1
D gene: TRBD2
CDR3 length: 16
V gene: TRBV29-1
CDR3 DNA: TGCAGCGCACAAAAATTAGCGGGAGGGAACTACAATGAGCAGTTCTTC
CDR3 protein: CSAQKLAGGNYNEQFF

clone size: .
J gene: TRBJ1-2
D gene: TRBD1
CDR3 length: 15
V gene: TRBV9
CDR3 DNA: TGTGCCAGCAGCGCGGGATCGACAGGGATCTATGGCTACACCTTC
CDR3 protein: CASSAGSTGIYGYTF

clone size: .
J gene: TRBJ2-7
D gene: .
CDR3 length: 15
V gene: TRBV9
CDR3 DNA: TGTGCCAGCAGCGTAGGGGCAGGGAACTCCTACGAGCAGTACTTC
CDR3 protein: CASSVGAGNSYEQYF

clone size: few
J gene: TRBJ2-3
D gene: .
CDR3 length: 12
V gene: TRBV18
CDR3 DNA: TGTGCCAGCTCAGGGGAAGGAGATACGCAGTATTTT
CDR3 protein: CASSGEGDTQYF

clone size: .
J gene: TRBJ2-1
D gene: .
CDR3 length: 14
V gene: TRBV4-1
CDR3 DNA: TGCGCCAGCAGCAGGTCGATTACCTACAATGAGCAGTTCTTC
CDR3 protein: CASSRSITYNEQFF

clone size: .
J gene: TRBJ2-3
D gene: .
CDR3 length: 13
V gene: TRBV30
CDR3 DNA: TGTGCCTGGAGTTGGGGGGGCTCAGATACGCAGTATTTT
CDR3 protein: CAWSWGGSDTQYF

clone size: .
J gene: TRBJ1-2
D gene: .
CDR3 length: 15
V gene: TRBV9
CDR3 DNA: TGTGCCAGCAGCGTAGAACCGACAGGTATCTATGGCTACACCTTC
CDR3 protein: CASSVEPTGIYGYTF

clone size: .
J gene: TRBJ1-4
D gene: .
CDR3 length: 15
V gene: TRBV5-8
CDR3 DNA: TGTGCCAGCAGCTTGGACGTGTCAACTAATGAAAAACTGTTTTTT
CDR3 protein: CASSLDVSTNEKLFF

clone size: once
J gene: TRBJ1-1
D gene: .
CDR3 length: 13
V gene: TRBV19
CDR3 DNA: TGTGCCAGTAGTATGCTGCGGAACACTGAAGCTTTCTTT
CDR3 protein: CASSMLRNTEAFF

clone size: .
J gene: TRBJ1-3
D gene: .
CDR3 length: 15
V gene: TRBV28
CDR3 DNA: TGTGCCAGCAGTTTCCCGGTCAGTGCGGGAAACACCATATATTTT
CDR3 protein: CASSFPVSAGNTIYF

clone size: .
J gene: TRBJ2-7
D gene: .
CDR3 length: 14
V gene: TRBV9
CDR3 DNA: TGTGCCAGCAGCCCTACTCTTGGAGGATACGAGCAGTACTTC
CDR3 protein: CASSPTLGGYEQYF

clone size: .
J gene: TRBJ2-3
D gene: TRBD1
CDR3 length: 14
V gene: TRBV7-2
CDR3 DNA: TGTGCCAGCAGCCCGGACAGGGGCGTAGATACGCAGTATTTT
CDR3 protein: CASSPDRGVDTQYF

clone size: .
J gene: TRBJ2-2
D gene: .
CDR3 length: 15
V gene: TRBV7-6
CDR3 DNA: TGTGCCAGCAGCTTCAGGGGTGAAAACACCGGGGAGCTGTTTTTT
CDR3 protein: CASSFRGENTGELFF

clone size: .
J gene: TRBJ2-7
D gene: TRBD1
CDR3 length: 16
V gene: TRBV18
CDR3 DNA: TGTGCCAGCTCCCGAATGGGACAGGGGTTTGTTGACGAGCAGTACTTC
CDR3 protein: CASSRMGQGFVDEQYF

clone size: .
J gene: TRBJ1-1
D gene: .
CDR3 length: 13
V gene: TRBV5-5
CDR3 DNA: TGTGCCAGCAGCCCGTCGGGGGACACTGAAGCCTTCTTT
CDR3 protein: CASSPSGDTEAFF

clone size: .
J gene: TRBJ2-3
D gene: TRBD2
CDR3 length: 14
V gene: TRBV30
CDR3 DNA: TGTGCCTGGACTAGCGGGGGGGTAGGAGATACGCAGTATTTT
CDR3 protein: CAWTSGGVGDTQYF

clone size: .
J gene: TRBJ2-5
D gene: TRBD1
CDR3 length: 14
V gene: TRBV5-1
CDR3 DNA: TGCGCCAGCAGCTACAGGGGGCGGGGAGAGACCCAGTACTTC
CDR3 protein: CASSYRGRGETQYF

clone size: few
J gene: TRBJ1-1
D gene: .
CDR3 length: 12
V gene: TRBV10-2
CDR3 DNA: TGCGCCAGCAGTGAGTCGACTCTTCTCGTTGTCTTT
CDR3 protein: CASSESTLLVVF

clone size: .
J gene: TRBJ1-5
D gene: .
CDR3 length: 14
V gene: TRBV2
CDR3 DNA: TGTGCCAGCAGTGACAGGGCTAGCAATCAGCCCCAGCATTTT
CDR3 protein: CASSDRASNQPQHF

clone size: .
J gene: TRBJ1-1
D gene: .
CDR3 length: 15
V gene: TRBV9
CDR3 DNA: TGTGCCAGCAGCTGGTTTGAGAGGGGGGACACTGAAGCTTTCTTT
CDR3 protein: CASSWFERGDTEAFF

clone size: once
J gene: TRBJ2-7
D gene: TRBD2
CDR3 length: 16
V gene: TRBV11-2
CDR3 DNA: TGTGCCAGCAGCTCCCCCTCTCTAGCGGGAGGGTACGAGCAGTACTTC
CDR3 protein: CASSSPSLAGGYEQYF

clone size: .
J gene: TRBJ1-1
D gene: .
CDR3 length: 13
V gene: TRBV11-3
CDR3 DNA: TGTGCCAACAGCTTAAATATGAACACTGAAGCTTTCTTT
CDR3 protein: CANSLNMNTEAFF

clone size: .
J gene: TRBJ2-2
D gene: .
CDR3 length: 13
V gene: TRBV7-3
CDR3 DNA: TGTGCCAGCAGCTCCGCAGGGTCCGGGGAGCTGTTTTTT
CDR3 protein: CASSSAGSGELFF

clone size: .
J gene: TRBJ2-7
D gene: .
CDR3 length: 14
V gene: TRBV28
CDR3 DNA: TGTGCCAGCAGTTTCAGGGACCCTCTCTACGAGCAGTACTTC
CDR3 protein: CASSFRDPLYEQYF

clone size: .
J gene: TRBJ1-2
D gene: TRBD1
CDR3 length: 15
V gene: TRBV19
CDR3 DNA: TGTGCCAGTAGTATACAGACAGGGTCAAACTATGGCTACACCTTC
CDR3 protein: CASSIQTGSNYGYTF

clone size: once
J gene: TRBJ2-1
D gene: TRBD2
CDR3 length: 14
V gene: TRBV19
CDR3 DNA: TGTGCCAGTCGGAGCGGGGGGGCGGATGATGAGCAGTTCTTC
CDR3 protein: CASRSGGADDEQFF

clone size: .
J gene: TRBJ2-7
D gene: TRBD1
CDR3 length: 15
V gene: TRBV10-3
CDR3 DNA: TGTGCCATCAGGGAGGGACAGGGAGGTATCTACGAGCAGTACTTC
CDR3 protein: CAIREGQGGIYEQYF

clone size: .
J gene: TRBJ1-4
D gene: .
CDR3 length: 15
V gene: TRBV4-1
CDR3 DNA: TGCGCCAGCAGCCGGAGCAGTTCAACTAATGAAAAACTGTTTTTT
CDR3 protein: CASSRSSSTNEKLFF